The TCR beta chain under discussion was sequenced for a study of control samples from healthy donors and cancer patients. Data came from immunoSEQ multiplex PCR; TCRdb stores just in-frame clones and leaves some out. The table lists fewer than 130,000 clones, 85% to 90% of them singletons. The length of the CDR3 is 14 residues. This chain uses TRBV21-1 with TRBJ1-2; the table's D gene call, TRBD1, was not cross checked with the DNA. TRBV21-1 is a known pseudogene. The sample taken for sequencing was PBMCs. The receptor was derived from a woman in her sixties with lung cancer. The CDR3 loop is CASAYAQGTRGYTF. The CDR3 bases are TGTGCCAGCGCATATGCCCAGGGGACGAGGGGCTACACCTTC.